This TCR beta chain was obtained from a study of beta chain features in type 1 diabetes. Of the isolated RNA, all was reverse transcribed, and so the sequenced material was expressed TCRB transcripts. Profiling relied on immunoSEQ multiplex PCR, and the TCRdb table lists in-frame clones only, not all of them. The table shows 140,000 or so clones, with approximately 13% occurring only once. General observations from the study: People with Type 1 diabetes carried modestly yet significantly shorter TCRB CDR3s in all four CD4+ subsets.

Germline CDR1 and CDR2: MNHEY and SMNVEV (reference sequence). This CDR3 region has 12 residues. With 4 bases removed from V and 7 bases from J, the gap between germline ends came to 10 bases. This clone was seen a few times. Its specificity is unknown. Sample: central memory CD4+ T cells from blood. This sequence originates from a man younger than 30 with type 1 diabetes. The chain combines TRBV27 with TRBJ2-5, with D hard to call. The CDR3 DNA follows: TGTGCCAGCAGTTCCCACTTGCGGACCCAGTACTTC. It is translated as CASSSHLRTQYF.